These 5 T cell receptor beta chains were sequenced from one sample in a study of T cells in Graves' hyperthyroidism and ophthalmopathy. Amplification of TCR beta CDR3 regions was performed using RNA transcripts as template. Primed by the HTBI set, a first-round RT-PCR was run on the TCR CDR3. TCRdb ran MiXCR on the multiplex PCR reads and lists one entry per CDR3 protein. The sample has some 500,000 distinct CDR3 sequences; approximately 15% are singletons. Sequenced sample: blood. These receptors all come from a woman aged 18-29 years with Graves' hyperthyroidism.

This clonotype has ten or more counts. The V gene is TRBV5-1, the J gene TRBJ2-3, with no clear D. The CDR3 consists of 15 residues. Trimming stripped 1 base from V and 0 bases from J, with 9 bases between. Germline-derived CDR1 and CDR2 are SGHRS and YFSETQ. CDR3: CASSLSVTSTDTQYF. The CDR3 DNA is TGCGCCAGCAGCTTGAGTGTTACTAGCACAGATACGCAGTATTTT.

Ten or more counts support this clonotype. The chain combines TRBV3-1 with TRBJ1-5; D is unclear. CDR1 is LGHDT and CDR2 is YNNKEL in the germline V gene (reference sequence). Between the trimmed V and J ends, which lost 0 bases and 7 bases, there was a span of 13 bases. The CDR3 is made up of 15 amino acids. The DNA for the CDR3 is TGTGCCAGCAGCCAAGACCCAAATTTTGAGCAGCCCCAGCATTTT. Translation gives CASSQDPNFEQPQHF. Full variable domain (remainder filled in from reference TRBV3-1 and TRBJ1-5): DTAVSQTPKYLVTQMGNDKSIKCEQNLGHDTMYWYKQDSKKFLKIMFSYNNKELIINETVPNRFSPKSPDKAHLNLHINSLELGDSAVYFCASSQDPNFEQPQHFGDGTRLSIL.

This clonotype was seen repeatedly, ten times or more. V gene TRBV6-1 combines with J gene TRBJ2-3; 9 positions agree with TRBD2. V gave up 6 bases and J gave up 3 bases; unmatched junction bases: 10. Germline V gene sequence: CDR1 MNHNS, CDR2 SASEGT. CDR3 length: 16 residues. The chain's CDR3 is CASRRLAGDGTDTQYF. The CDR3 nucleotides read TGTGCCAGCAGGCGATTAGCGGGAGATGGGACAGATACGCAGTATTTT.

This clonotype appeared many times. The chain has TRBV27 and TRBJ1-1, with TRBD1 matching 9 bases. The CDR3 runs 13 residues. V shed 5 bases, J shed 7 bases, and the junction held 5 bases outside the gene matches. The germline gives CDR1 MNHEY, CDR2 SMNVEV (reference sequence). In nucleotides, the CDR3 is TGTGCCAGCAGTGTACAGGGGGCGATTGAAGCTTTCTTT. Its translation is CASSVQGAIEAFF.

This clonotype was picked up a small number of times. The chain employs TRBV19 and TRBJ2-7; TRBD2 matches at 12 bases. Per germline, CDR1 LNHDA and CDR2 SQIVND (reference sequence). This CDR3 region has 16 residues. V lost 2 bases and J lost 4; bases outside the gene matches: 6. CDR3 sequence (DNA): TGTGCCAGTAGTATATTGGCTAGCGGGAGGGCTTACGAGCAGTACTTC. Encoded protein: CASSILASGRAYEQYF. Together with reference TRBV19 and TRBJ2-7, the CDR3 gives the full variable domain: DGGITQSPKYLFRKEGQNVTLSCEQNLNHDAMYWYRQDPGQGLRLIYYSQIVNDFQKGDIAEGYSVSREKKESFPLTVTSAQKNPTAFYLCASSILASGRAYEQYFGPGTRLTVT.